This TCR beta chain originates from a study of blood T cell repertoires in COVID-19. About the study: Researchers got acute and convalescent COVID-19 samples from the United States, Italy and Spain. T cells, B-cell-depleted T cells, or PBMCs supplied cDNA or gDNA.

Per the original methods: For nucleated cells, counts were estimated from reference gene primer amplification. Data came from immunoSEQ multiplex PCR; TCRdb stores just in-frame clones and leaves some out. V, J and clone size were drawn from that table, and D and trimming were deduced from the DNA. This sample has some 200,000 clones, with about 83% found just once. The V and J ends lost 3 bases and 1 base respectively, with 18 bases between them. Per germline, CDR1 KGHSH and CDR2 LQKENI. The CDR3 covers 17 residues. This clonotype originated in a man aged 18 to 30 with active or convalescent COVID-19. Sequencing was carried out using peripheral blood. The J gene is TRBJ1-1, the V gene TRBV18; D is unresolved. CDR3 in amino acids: CASSPYLAGVSNTEAFF. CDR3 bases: TGTGCCAGCTCACCCTATCTGGCAGGCGTGTCGAACACTGAAGCTTTCTTT. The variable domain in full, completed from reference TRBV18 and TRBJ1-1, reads NAGVMQNPRHLVRRRGQEARLRCSPMKGHSHVYWYRQLPEEGLKFMVYLQKENIIDESGMPKERFSAEFPKEGPSILRIQQVVRGDSAAYFCASSPYLAGVSNTEAFFGQGTRLTVV.